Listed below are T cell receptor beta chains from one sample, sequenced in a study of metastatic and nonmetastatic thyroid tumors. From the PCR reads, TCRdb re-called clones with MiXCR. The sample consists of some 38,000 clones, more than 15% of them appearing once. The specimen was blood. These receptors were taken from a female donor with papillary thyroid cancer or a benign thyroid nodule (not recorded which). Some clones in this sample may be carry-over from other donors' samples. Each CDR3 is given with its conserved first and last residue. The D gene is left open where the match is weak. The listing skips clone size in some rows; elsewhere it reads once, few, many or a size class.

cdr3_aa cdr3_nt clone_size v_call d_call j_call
CSARDPGGSYEQYF TGCAGTGCTAGAGATCCAGGGGGATCCTACGAGCAGTACTTC many TRBV20-1 TRBD1 TRBJ2-7
CASSHLNSWDHYGYTF TGTGCCAGCAGCCATCTTAACTCTTGGGATCACTATGGCTACACCTTC many TRBV4-2 . TRBJ1-2
CASSSNDGELFF TGTGCCAGCAGCTCGAACGACGGGGAGCTGTTTTTT few TRBV7-2 . TRBJ2-2
CASKFPRSYEQYF TGTGCCAGCAAGTTCCCCCGGTCCTACGAGCAGTACTTC large TRBV28 . TRBJ2-7
CASSLSPNYEQYF TGTGCCAGCAGTTTATCCCCAAACTACGAGCAGTACTTC . TRBV27 . TRBJ2-7
CAWSGTDTQYF TGTGCCTGGAGTGGGACAGATACGCAGTATTTT many TRBV30 . TRBJ2-3
CAISGVDSSRGGTDTQYF TGTGCCATCAGTGGAGTTGATTCCTCTAGGGGAGGCACAGATACGCAGTATTTT many TRBV10-3 . TRBJ2-3
CASSPHWGPQMNTEAFF TGTGCCAGCAGCCCCCATTGGGGACCGCAAATGAACACTGAAGCTTTCTTT many TRBV6-1 . TRBJ1-1
CASTPPPGTANNEQFF TGTGCCAGCACTCCACCCCCCGGGACAGCCAACAATGAGCAGTTCTTC many TRBV6-1 TRBD1 TRBJ2-1
CASSHHRPRVRHEQYF TGCGCCAGCAGCCACCACCGACCGAGGGTTCGGCACGAGCAGTACTTC many TRBV4-3 . TRBJ2-7